A single sample is the source of the 5 T cell receptor beta chains below, sequenced in a study of cytomegalovirus exposure and HLA in healthy donors. Primers for the PCR totalled 60 Vbeta and 13 Jbeta. Here immunoSEQ multiplex PCR was the method, and the copy in TCRdb shows in-frame clones only, minus some. Of over 150,000 clones detected, about four fifths appear once; the ten largest clones hold more than 4%. Input material: PBMCs. The receptor source for this set is a girl aged 10 to 17 in good health and CMV-seropositive.

The chain joins TRBV7-3 to TRBJ1-1; TRBD1 matches 8 bases. This CDR3 spans 14 amino acids. V lost 2 bases to trimming and J lost 4 bases; unmatched junction nucleotides: 3. CDR1 SGHTA and CDR2 FQGTGA come from the germline V gene. This CDR3 reads CASSLDRGSTEAFF. As DNA, the CDR3 is TGTGCCAGCAGCTTAGACAGGGGTAGCACTGAAGCTTTCTTT.

The V and J genes are TRBV6-5 and TRBJ2-1; TRBD2 matches at 11 bases. Germline assignment: CDR1 MNHEY and CDR2 SVGAGI. V dropped 6 bases and J dropped 3; count of bases not matched to a gene: 4. The CDR3 covers 15 residues. The CDR3 protein is CASRIAGGLYNEQFF. The CDR3 nucleotides read TGTGCCAGCAGGATAGCGGGGGGGCTCTACAATGAGCAGTTCTTC.

This rearrangement joins TRBV10-3 to TRBJ2-1; 7 nucleotides line up with TRBD2. Germline CDR1 is ENHRY and CDR2 is SYGVKD. V trimming: 4 bases; J trimming: 7 bases; junction bases outside the gene matches: 7. The CDR3 extends over 14 amino acids. The CDR3 loop is CAISATGLINEQFF. The CDR3 DNA is TGTGCCATCAGTGCCACGGGACTAATAAATGAGCAGTTCTTC.

This chain links TRBV6-4 with TRBJ1-5; 7 nucleotides agree with TRBD1. Per germline, CDR1 MRHNA and CDR2 SNTAGT. V dropped 9 bases and J dropped 9; count of bases not matched to a gene: 11. The CDR3 spans 13 residues. The DNA of the CDR3 is TGTGCCAGTGGACAGGTCTCCGGAGGGCCCCAGCATTTT. This encodes CASGQVSGGPQHF.

V and J are TRBV29-1 and TRBJ2-5, with 12 bases that match TRBD1. The CDR3 extends over 13 amino acids. V trimming: 7 bases; J trimming: 5 bases; junction bases outside the gene matches: 5. Germline lookup yields CDR1 SQVTM and CDR2 ANQGSEA. The CDR3 DNA follows: TGCAGCGGGGGACAGGGGGCGGGGGAGACCCAGTACTTC. Its translation is CSGGQGAGETQYF. The full variable domain, rest sourced from reference TRBV29-1 and TRBJ2-5, is SAVISQKPSRDICQRGTSLTIQCQVDSQVTMMFWYRQQPGQSLTLIATANQGSEATYESGFVIDKFPISRPNLTFSTLTVSNMSPEDSSIYLCSGGQGAGETQYFGPGTRLLVL.